This record covers a single T cell receptor beta chain. What this receptor recognizes is not known. Base-call qualities are not available, and no considerably larger clone is one nucleotide away. The TCR beta CDR3 regions were amplified from RNA transcripts. The TCR CDR3 was subjected to a first round of RT-PCR using the HTBI primer set and the Qiagen OneStep RT-PCR kit. Libraries were constructed in a second round of multiplex PCR, after which size selection and purification were performed. The libraries were sequenced on an Illumina HiSeq2000 using paired-end 100 bp reads. For the original study's pipeline: SOAPnuke was used to process the raw data, throwing out any read that contained adapters or uncalled bases, had a mean Phred below 15, or lacked an exact constant-primer or identifier match. COPE v1.2.5 was used to merge the high-quality paired reads, and each unique nucleotide sequence was defined as a clonotype. Clonotypes were aligned to IMGT TRBV, TRBD and TRBJ reference segments using MiTCR v1.1. Analysis was restricted to V-J combinations with a frequency above 0.0001, which covered 99.2% of repertoires. The TCS score was defined as the ratio of F50 (clonal expansion) to E x V (chaos), calculated using BLOSUM62-based TCRdist between CDR3 peptides within each V-J. Welch's t-statistics and random forest reduced fewer than 550 V-J features to 13, which were used in a naive Bayes classifier (R e1071). TCRdb ran its own pipeline on the public reads, namely fastp trimming at Q25 and MiXCR clone calling, and kept in-frame beta chains. Each entry is one CDR3 protein sequence, shown with its most common DNA and genes. It is TCRdb's table, rather than the study itself, that gives the V and J calls and clone size. Here the sample has about 400,000 distinct CDR3 sequences; 15% occur a single time. The ten largest make up approximately 30% of the sample.

The data are from a study of T cells in Graves' hyperthyroidism and ophthalmopathy (dated by TCRdb to about 2019). Regarding the complete study: Peripheral blood samples were taken at the time of initial diagnosis, prior to any treatment. To identify TCR V-J signatures that set the groups apart, the researchers used a discovery cohort of 100 patients, made up of around 42 with Graves' ophthalmopathy and some 58 with stable Graves' hyperthyroidism. Whether ophthalmopathy could be predicted prospectively was tested in an independent validation cohort made up of roughly 19 hyperthyroidism patients plus 17 patients who later progressed to ophthalmopathy. The approximately 97 discovery patients were randomly divided into training and test sets at a 7:3 ratio. The study also compared thyroid tissue and blood T-cell repertoires from several Graves' hyperthyroidism patients. After blood sampling, hyperthyroidism patients were treated with methimazole at a starting dose of 30 mg daily, and ophthalmopathy patients were treated with high-dose intravenous methylprednisolone. TCR Vbeta CDR3 sequencing of roughly 140 peripheral blood samples (over 40 ophthalmopathy, 75 hyperthyroidism and roughly 17 progressor patients) is reported in the paper. What the research found in general, with its limitations: Most expanded thyroid clonotypes (frequency above 0.001) were also found in blood, which suggests that blood repertoires may mirror thyroid immune responses. In validation, progression to ophthalmopathy was predicted by the model with 70.59% sensitivity and 72.22% specificity, a median of roughly six months before onset. Ophthalmopathy was separated from stable hyperthyroidism by a 13 V-J signature model, with roughly 88% sensitivity and approximately 84% specificity obtained in cross-validation and 80%/75% obtained in testing. No statistical method was used to set the sample size in advance, and investigators knew the group allocation.

V loses 4 bases of germline sequence and J loses 10 bases, and the interval between the two ends is 22 bases. CDR1 and CDR2 were assigned from the germline V gene (reference sequence) as LGHDT and YNNKEL. Spanning cysteine to phenylalanine, the CDR3 consists of 16 amino acids. The read is trimmed to its CDR3 DNA, 48 bases read in frame from base 1. A patient counted as having stable Graves' hyperthyroidism if no progression to ophthalmopathy occurred over 18 months of follow-up. Hyperthyroidism patients were newly diagnosed, had a disease duration of under 2 months, and were aged 18 to 65 years. Any patient with an uncontrolled infection, another autoimmune disease, pregnancy or lactation was excluded. Clinical symptoms, serum thyroxine and TRAb, thyroid ultrasound, and orbital computed tomography formed the basis for the diagnoses. PBMCs were separated from roughly 10 ml of fresh peripheral blood using Ficoll-Paque density gradient centrifugation. Total RNA was extracted using Trizol reagent, and RNA quality was assessed on an Agilent 2100 Bioanalyzer.

Input material: blood. The TCR sequence derives from a woman aged 30 to 39 with Graves' hyperthyroidism. The V and J segments used are TRBV3-1 and TRBJ1-4; the D gene is perhaps TRBD1, on 5 matching bases. The CDR3 region: CASSLNSGPTGGKLFF. The nucleotide sequence is given as TGTGCCAGCAGCCTGAATTCGGGCCCCACGGGGGGAAAACTGTTTTTT.